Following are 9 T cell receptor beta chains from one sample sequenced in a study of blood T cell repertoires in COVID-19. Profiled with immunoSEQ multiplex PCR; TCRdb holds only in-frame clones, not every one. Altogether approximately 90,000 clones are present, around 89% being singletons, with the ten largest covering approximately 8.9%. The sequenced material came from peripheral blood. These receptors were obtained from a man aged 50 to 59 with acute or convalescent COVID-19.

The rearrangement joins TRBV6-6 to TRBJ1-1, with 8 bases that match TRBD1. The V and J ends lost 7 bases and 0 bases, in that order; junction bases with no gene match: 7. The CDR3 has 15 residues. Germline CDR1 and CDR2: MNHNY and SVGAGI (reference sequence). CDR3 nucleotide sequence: TGTGCCAGCATCCTGGACAGGGTCCTGAACACTGAAGCTTTCTTT. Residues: CASILDRVLNTEAFF.

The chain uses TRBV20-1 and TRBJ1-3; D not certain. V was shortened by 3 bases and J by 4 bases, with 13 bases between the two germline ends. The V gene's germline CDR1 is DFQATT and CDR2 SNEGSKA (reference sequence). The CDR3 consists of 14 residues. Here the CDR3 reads CSASHVEGGNTIYF. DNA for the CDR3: TGCAGTGCTAGTCATGTGGAGGGAGGAAACACCATATATTTT.

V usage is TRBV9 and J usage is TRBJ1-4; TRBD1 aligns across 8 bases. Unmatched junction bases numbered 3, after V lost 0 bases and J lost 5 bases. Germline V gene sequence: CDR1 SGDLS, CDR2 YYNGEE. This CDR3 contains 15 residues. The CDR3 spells CASSVDRQGNEKLFF. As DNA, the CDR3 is TGTGCCAGCAGCGTAGATAGACAGGGGAATGAAAAACTGTTTTTT. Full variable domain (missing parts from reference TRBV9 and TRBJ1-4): DSGVTQTPKHLITATGQRVTLRCSPRSGDLSVYWYQQSLDQGLQFLIQYYNGEERAKGNILERFSAQQFPDLHSELNLSSLELGDSALYFCASSVDRQGNEKLFFGSGTQLSVL.

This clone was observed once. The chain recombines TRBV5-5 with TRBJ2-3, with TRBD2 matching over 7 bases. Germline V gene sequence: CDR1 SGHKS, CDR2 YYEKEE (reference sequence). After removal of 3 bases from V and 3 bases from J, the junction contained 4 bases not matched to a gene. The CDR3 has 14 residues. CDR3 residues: CASSSGEGTDTQYF. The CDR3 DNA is TGTGCCAGCAGCTCCGGGGAGGGAACAGATACGCAGTATTTT.

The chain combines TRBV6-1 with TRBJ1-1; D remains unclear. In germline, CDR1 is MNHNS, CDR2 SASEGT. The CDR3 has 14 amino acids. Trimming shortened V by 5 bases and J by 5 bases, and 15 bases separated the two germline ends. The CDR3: CASSPWGRGTEAFF. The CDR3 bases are TGTGCCAGCAGTCCGTGGGGTAGAGGGACTGAAGCTTTCTTT.

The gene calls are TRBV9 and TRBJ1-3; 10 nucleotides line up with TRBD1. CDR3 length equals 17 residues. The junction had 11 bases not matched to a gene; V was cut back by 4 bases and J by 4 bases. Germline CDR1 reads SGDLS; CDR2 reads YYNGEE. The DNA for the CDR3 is TGTGCCAGCAGCACGCCCGGGACAGGGGCATTAGGAAACACCATATATTTT. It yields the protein CASSTPGTGALGNTIYF.

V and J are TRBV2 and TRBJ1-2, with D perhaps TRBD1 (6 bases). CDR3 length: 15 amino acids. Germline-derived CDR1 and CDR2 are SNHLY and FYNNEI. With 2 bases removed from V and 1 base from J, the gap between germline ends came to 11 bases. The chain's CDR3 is CASSEWGGLNYGYTF. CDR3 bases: TGTGCCAGCAGTGAATGGGGGGGCCTTAACTATGGCTACACCTTC.

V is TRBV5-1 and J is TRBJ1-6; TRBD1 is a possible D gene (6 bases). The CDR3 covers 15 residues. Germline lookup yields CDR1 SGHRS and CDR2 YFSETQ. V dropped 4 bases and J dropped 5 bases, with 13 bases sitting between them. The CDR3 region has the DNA TGCGCCAGCAGCACTTCGGGGGGCGATAATTCACCCCTCCACTTT. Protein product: CASSTSGGDNSPLHF.

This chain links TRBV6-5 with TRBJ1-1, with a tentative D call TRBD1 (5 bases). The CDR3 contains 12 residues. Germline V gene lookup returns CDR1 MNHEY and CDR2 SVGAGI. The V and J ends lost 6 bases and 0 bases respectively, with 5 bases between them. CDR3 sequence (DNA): TGTGCCAGCAGGACAGTGAACACTGAAGCTTTCTTT. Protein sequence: CASRTVNTEAFF.